The 2 T cell receptor beta chains listed next were all sequenced from one sample in a study of identical twins. From the 5' RACE reads, TCRdb called clonotypes with MiXCR, one entry per CDR3 protein. This table has some 570,000 distinct CDR3 sequences, 20% to 25% appearing once. The same data also went into a second study, on yellow fever vaccine responses in identical twins.

Sample: CD4+ T cells sorted from blood. These receptors were obtained from a woman under 30 in good health.

This clonotype was detected a few times. The CDR3: CSARVGRPTYNEQFF. In DNA form, the CDR3 reads TGCAGTGCTAGAGTCGGGCGCCCCACCTACAATGAGCAGTTCTTC. V gene TRBV20-1 combines with J gene TRBJ2-1, with no clear D. The CDR3 sequence is 15 residues long. Trimming took 1 base from V and 2 from J, leaving 12 bases between them. The germline CDR1 and CDR2 sequences are DFQATT and SNEGSKA (reference sequence).

This clonotype was detected only a few times. The chain carries TRBV6-1 and TRBJ2-2; D unresolved. The CDR3 runs 16 residues. CDR1 and CDR2 (germline): MNHNS, SASEGT. V was trimmed by 8 bases and J by 1 base, leaving 17 bases between them. Here the CDR3 reads CASGLESGVNTGELFF. Written as DNA, the CDR3 is TGTGCCAGCGGATTGGAGAGTGGGGTGAACACCGGGGAGCTGTTTTTT.